The clone carrying this T cell receptor beta chain was counted at least ten times. Its antigen is currently unknown. This specimen comes from a study of T cell repertoires in cytomegalovirus infection. Background on the study: It was the public TCR beta signatures that indicated both CMV infection and matching HLA type. Study-wide results and limits: Individuals carrying CMV plus the relevant HLA were identified by cumulative frequency of public TCR beta families. The response measured ex vivo was dominated by TCR beta clonotypes (HLA-C-restricted and CMV-specific).

Germline-derived CDR1 and CDR2 are SGHTA and FQGNSA. The CDR3 runs 15 residues. Trimming stripped 1 base from V and 4 bases from J, with 13 bases between. TCRdb used MiXCR to reprocess the reads, holding one entry per CDR3 protein. The table records 200,000 to 300,000 distinct CDR3 sequences, around 9% of them present only once. The chain uses TRBV7-2 and TRBJ2-5; perhaps TRBD2 as D (5 bases). The sample taken for sequencing was PBMCs. This sequence was found in a human donor in good health (CMV status not recorded). Some clones in this sample may be carry-over from other donors' samples. CDR3 in amino acids: CASSLGGSLLETQYF. DNA of the CDR3: TGTGCCAGCAGCTTAGGAGGGAGCCTCCTAGAGACCCAGTACTTC.